Listed below are T cell receptor beta chains from one sample, sequenced in a study of T cell responses to AZD1222 COVID-19 vaccine. Using immunoSEQ multiplex PCR, the repertoire was profiled, and TCRdb retains in-frame clones only, with some absent. Counted here are under 150,000 clones, roughly 91% occurring once; the ten biggest clones make up 4.5% to 5.5%. The specimen comprised peripheral blood, sampled on day 0 of AZD1222 vaccination. Every receptor here comes from an adult in good health. Each CDR3 is given with its conserved first and last residue. The order of the fields is clone size, V gene, J gene, D gene, CDR3 DNA, CDR3 protein. The D gene is left open where the match is weak. Clone size is stated in some rows and not others, as once, few, many or a class when expanded.

clone_size: -; v_call: TRBV28; j_call: TRBJ2-1; d_call: TRBD1; cdr3_nt: TGTGCCAGCAGTTTAGCGGCCTGGGACAGGTCAAGCAATGAGCAGTTCTTC; cdr3_aa: CASSLAAWDRSSNEQFF
clone_size: -; v_call: TRBV27; j_call: TRBJ2-1; d_call: -; cdr3_nt: TGTGCCAGCAAGTCCGGGAGTCGGAGCTCCTACAATGAGCAGTTCTTC; cdr3_aa: CASKSGSRSSYNEQFF
clone_size: -; v_call: TRBV29-1; j_call: TRBJ2-7; d_call: -; cdr3_nt: TGCAGCGTTGCGGCAGGGACCTCCTACGAGCAGTACTTC; cdr3_aa: CSVAAGTSYEQYF
clone_size: -; v_call: TRBV6-1; j_call: TRBJ2-5; d_call: -; cdr3_nt: TGTGCCAGCAGTGAATCGGCGGCAGGGCGGAATTGGGAGACCCAGTACTTC; cdr3_aa: CASSESAAGRNWETQYF
clone_size: -; v_call: TRBV30; j_call: TRBJ2-2; d_call: -; cdr3_nt: TGTGCCTGGAGTGTACGCCCGGGAACCGGGGAGCTGTTTTTT; cdr3_aa: CAWSVRPGTGELFF
clone_size: once; v_call: TRBV2; j_call: TRBJ2-1; d_call: TRBD2; cdr3_nt: TGTGCCAGCAGTGATGAGCTAGCGGGGGGGCAGCAGTTCTTC; cdr3_aa: CASSDELAGGQQFF
clone_size: -; v_call: TRBV6-5; j_call: TRBJ1-1; d_call: -; cdr3_nt: TGTGCCAGCACCCTTTCCACAGGGCCGGGGACTGAAGCTTTCTTT; cdr3_aa: CASTLSTGPGTEAFF
clone_size: -; v_call: TRBV12-3/TRBV12-4; j_call: TRBJ1-1; d_call: -; cdr3_nt: TGTGCCAGCAGTTTTTGGCTTACTGAAGCTTTCTTT; cdr3_aa: CASSFWLTEAFF
clone_size: -; v_call: TRBV5-4; j_call: TRBJ2-7; d_call: TRBD1; cdr3_nt: TGTGCCAGCAGCCCCGGGGGACAGGGGGCGGGTGAGCAGTACTTC; cdr3_aa: CASSPGGQGAGEQYF
clone_size: -; v_call: TRBV5-1; j_call: TRBJ1-4; d_call: TRBD1; cdr3_nt: TGCGCCAGCAGCTTAACCGGGACAGTAGGGGAAAAACTGTTTTTT; cdr3_aa: CASSLTGTVGEKLFF